This TCR beta chain derives from a study of T cells in Graves' hyperthyroidism and ophthalmopathy. Germline V gene sequence: CDR1 KGHSH, CDR2 LQKENI. The CDR3 extends over 16 amino acids. The germline V and J ends were trimmed by 1 base and 5 bases, with 15 bases remaining between them. It was RNA transcripts that yielded the amplified TCR beta CDR3 regions. During a first-round RT-PCR of the TCR CDR3, the HTBI primer set was used. TCRdb ran MiXCR on the multiplex PCR reads and lists one entry per CDR3 protein. The table shows some 400,000 distinct CDR3 sequences, with over 15% occurring only once. This clonotype was recorded a few times. Its cognate antigen is unknown. Study outcomes and limitations: Among clonotypes expanded in thyroid above 0.001, most were also found in blood.

The V call is TRBV18, the J call TRBJ1-5, with D perhaps matching TRBD1 (6 bases). The material sequenced was blood. The TCR sequence derives from a woman in her late teens or twenties with Graves' hyperthyroidism. The CDR3 region is CASSPLVADRDQPQHF. The CDR3 coding sequence is TGTGCCAGCTCACCACTGGTGGCGGACAGAGATCAGCCCCAGCATTTT.